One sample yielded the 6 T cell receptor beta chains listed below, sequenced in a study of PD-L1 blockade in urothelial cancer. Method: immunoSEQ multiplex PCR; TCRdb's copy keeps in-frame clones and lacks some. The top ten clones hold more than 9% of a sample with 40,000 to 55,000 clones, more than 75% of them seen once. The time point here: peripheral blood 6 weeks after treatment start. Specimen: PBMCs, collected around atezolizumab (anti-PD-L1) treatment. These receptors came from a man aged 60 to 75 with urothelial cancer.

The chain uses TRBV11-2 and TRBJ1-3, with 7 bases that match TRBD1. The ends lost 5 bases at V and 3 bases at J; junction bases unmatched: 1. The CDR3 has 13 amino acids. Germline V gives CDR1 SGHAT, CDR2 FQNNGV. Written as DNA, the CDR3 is TGTGCCAGCAGCACAGGGGTTGGAAACACCATATATTTT. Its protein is CASSTGVGNTIYF. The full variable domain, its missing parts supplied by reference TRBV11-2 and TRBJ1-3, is EAGVAQSPRYKIIEKRQSVAFWCNPISGHATLYWYQQILGQGPKLLIQFQNNGVVDDSQLPKDRFSAERLKGVDSTLKIQPAKLEDSAVYLCASSTGVGNTIYFGEGSWLTVV.

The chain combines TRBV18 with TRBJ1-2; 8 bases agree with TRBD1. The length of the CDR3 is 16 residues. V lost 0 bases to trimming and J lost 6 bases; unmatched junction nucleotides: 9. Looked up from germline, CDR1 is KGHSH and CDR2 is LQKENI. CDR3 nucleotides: TGTGCCAGCTCACCACCCGGACAGGGAGGATCTAATGGCTACACCTTC. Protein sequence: CASSPPGQGGSNGYTF.

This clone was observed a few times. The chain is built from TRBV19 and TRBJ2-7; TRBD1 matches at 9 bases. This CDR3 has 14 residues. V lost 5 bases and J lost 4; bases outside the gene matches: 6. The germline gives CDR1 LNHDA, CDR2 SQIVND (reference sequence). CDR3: CASSVQGALYEQYF. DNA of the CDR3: TGTGCCAGTAGTGTACAGGGGGCCTTGTACGAGCAGTACTTC.

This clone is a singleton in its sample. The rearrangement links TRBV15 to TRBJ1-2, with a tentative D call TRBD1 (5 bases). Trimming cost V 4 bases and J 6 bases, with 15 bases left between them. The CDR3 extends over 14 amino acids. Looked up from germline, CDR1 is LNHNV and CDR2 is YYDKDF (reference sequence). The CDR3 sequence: CATSNLGGADGYTF. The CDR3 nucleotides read TGTGCCACCAGCAACCTGGGGGGTGCGGATGGCTACACCTTC.

CDR3 nucleotide sequence: TGCGCCAGCAGTCGGAGCGGGCTCTACGAGCAGTACTTC. Protein: CASSRSGLYEQYF. V gene TRBV5-1 combines with J gene TRBJ2-7; TRBD2 is a possible D gene (6 bases). This CDR3 is 13 amino acids long. Per germline, CDR1 SGHRS and CDR2 YFSETQ. Trimming cost V 5 bases and J 3 bases, with 12 bases left between them.

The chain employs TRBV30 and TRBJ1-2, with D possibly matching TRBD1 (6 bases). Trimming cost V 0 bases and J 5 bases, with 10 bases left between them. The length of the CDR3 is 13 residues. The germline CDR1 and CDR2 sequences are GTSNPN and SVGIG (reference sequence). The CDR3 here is CAWSVGTLYGYTF. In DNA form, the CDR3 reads TGTGCCTGGAGTGTCGGGACACTTTATGGCTACACCTTC.